This T cell receptor (beta chain) was captured by sequencing in a study of OX40 agonist ivuxolimab in advanced cancers. The study's findings and limits: At doses 0.1 to 3.0 mg/kg, CD4+ and CD8+ clones expanded. The expanded peripheral T cells' antigen specificity was not determined.

At baseline, cycle 4 day 1, and cycle 7 day 1, blood was sampled. The table came from immunoSEQ multiplex PCR; TCRdb's copy has only in-frame clones and leaves some out. This table has tens of thousands of clones, 92% appearing once. V dropped 5 bases and J dropped 4 bases, with 5 bases sitting between them. The CDR3 runs to 11 residues. CDR1 is SGHNT, CDR2 YENEEA, per germline. In the case of this clone: Its antigen is unknown.

Sequencing was performed on CD4+ or CD8+ T cells sorted from blood, taken in a trial of the OX40 agonist ivuxolimab. The chain has TRBV11-3 and TRBJ2-5; D not resolved. The sequence derives from an adult with an advanced solid tumor such as melanoma, head and neck, liver or kidney cancer. The CDR3: CASSLTETQYF. In DNA form, the CDR3 reads TGTGCCAGCAGCCTAACAGAGACCCAGTACTTC.